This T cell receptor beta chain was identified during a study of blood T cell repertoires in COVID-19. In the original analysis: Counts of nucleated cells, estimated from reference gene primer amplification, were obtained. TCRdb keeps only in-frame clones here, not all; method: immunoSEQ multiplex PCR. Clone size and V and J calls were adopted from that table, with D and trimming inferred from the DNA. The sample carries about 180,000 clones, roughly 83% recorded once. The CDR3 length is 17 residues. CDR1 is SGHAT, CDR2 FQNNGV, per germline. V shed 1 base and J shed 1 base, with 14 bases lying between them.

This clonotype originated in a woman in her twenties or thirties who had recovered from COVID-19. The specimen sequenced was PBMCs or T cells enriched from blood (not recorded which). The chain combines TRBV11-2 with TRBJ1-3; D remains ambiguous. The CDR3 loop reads CASSLGEWIQSGNTIYF. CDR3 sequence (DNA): TGTGCCAGCAGCTTAGGGGAGTGGATTCAGTCTGGAAACACCATATATTTT.